Listed below are T cell receptor beta chains from one sample, sequenced in a study of blood T cell repertoires in COVID-19. Profiling relied on immunoSEQ multiplex PCR, and the TCRdb table lists in-frame clones only, not all of them. The sample consists of hundreds of thousands of clones, 89% of them appearing once. Sequences were obtained from PBMCs or T cells enriched from blood (not recorded which). The receptors were sampled from a woman aged 40 to 50 who had recovered from COVID-19. The conserved cysteine and the conserved F or W are not part of the CDR3 here. Fields, in order: V gene, J gene, clone size, CDR3 protein. Size values are once, few and many counts, or a class for expanded clones, and some rows have none.

v_gene: TRBV27; j_gene: TRBJ2-3; abundance: .; CDR3aa: ASSYLAGGDTQY
v_gene: TRBV18; j_gene: TRBJ2-2; abundance: .; CDR3aa: ASSPTQGSQTGELF
v_gene: TRBV7-9; j_gene: TRBJ1-1; abundance: .; CDR3aa: ASSSDKLNTEAF
v_gene: TRBV27; j_gene: TRBJ2-2; abundance: .; CDR3aa: ASSSSARGPAGELF
v_gene: TRBV11-3; j_gene: TRBJ2-1; abundance: once; CDR3aa: ASCGTGSNEQF
v_gene: TRBV7-9; j_gene: TRBJ1-1; abundance: .; CDR3aa: ASTPKEGAEAF
v_gene: TRBV7-3; j_gene: TRBJ1-6; abundance: .; CDR3aa: ASSLNGLNSPLH
v_gene: TRBV5-1; j_gene: TRBJ2-1; abundance: .; CDR3aa: ASSLSGHYNEQF
v_gene: TRBV5-1; j_gene: TRBJ2-7; abundance: few; CDR3aa: ASSFGNEQY
v_gene: TRBV7-2; j_gene: TRBJ2-3; abundance: .; CDR3aa: ASSSQAGLTDTQY
v_gene: TRBV28; j_gene: TRBJ2-7; abundance: .; CDR3aa: ASRLGEDNYEQY
v_gene: TRBV2; j_gene: TRBJ1-4; abundance: .; CDR3aa: ASIEVQGAKLF
v_gene: TRBV12-3/TRBV12-4; j_gene: TRBJ2-5; abundance: .; CDR3aa: ASSLVGTETQY
v_gene: TRBV7-9; j_gene: TRBJ2-7; abundance: .; CDR3aa: ASSTRLAGAPDYEQY
v_gene: TRBV2; j_gene: TRBJ2-7; abundance: .; CDR3aa: ASRGGLAGYEQY
v_gene: TRBV2; j_gene: TRBJ1-2; abundance: .; CDR3aa: ASVVGQGLRGYT